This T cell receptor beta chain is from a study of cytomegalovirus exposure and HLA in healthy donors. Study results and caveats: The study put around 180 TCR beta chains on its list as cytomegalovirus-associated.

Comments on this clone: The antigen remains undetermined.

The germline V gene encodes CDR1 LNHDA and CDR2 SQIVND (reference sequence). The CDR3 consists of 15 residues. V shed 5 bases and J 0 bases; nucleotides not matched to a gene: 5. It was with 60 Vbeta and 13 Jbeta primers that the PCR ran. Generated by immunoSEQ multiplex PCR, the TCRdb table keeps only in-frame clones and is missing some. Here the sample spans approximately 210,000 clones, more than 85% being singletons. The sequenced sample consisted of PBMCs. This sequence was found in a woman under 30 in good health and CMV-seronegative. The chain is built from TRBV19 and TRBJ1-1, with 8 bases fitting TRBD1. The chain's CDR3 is CASSAGGMVNTEAFF. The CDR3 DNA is TGTGCCAGTAGTGCAGGGGGCATGGTGAACACTGAAGCTTTCTTT.